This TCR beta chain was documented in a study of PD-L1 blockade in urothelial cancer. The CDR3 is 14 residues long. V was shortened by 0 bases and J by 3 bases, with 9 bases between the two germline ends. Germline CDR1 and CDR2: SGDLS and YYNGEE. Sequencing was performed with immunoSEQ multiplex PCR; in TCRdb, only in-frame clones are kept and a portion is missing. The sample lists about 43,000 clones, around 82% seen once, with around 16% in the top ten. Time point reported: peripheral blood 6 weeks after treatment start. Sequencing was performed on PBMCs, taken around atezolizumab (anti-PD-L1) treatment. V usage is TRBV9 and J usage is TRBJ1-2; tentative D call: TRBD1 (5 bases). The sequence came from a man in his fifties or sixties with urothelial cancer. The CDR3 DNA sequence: TGTGCCAGCAGCGTAGCGGTACAGGACTATGGCTACACCTTC. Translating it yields CASSVAVQDYGYTF.